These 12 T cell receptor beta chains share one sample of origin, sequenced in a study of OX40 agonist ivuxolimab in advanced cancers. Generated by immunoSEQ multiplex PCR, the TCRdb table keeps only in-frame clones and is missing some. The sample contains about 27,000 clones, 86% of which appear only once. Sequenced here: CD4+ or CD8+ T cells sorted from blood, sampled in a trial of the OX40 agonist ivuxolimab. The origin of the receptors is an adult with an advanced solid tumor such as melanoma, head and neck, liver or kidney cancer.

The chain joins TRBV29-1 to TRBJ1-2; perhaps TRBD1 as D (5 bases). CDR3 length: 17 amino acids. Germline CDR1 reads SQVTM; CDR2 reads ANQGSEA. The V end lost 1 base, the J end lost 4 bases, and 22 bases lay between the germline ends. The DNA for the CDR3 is TGCAGCGTTGAAGGAAGGCTGAATGGACAAAGTAGCTATGGCTACACCTTC. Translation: CSVEGRLNGQSSYGYTF.

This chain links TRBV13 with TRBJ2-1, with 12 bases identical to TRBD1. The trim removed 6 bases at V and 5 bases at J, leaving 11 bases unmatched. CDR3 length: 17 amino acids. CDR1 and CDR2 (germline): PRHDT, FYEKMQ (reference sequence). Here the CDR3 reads CASRDALGTGGDNEQFF. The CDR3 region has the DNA TGTGCCAGCAGAGACGCCCTCGGGACAGGGGGCGACAATGAGCAGTTCTTC.

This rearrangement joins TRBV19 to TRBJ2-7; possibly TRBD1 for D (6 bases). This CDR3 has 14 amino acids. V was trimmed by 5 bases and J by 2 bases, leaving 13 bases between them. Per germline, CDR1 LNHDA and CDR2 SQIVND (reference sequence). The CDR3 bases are TGTGCCAGTAGTTTCCGGGACAAGACCTACGAGCAGTACTTC. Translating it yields CASSFRDKTYEQYF.

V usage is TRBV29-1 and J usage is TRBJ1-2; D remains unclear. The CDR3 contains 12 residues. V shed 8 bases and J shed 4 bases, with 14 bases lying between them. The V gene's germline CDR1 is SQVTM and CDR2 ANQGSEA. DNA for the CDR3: TGCAGCTTTAAGGCCGGGTCCTATGGCTACACCTTC. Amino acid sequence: CSFKAGSYGYTF.

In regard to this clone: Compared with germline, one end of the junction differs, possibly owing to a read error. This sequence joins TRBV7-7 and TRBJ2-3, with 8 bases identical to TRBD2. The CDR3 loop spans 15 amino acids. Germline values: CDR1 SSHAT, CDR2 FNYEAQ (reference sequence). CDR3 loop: CASSLGAGGVDTQYF. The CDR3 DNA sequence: TGTGCTAGCAGCTTAGGGGCGGGAGGCGTGGATACGCAGTATTTT.

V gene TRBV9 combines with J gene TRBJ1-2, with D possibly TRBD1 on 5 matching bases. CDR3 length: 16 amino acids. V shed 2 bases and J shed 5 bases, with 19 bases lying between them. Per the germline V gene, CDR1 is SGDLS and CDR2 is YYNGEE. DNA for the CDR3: TGTGCCAGCAGCGTCTACAGGTTTCCAACCGAATATGGCTACACCTTC. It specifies CASSVYRFPTEYGYTF.

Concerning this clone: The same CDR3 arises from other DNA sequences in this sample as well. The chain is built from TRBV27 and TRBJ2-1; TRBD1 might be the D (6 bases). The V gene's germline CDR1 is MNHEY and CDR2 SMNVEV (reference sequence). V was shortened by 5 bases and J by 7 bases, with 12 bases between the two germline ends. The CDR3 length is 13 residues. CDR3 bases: TGTGCCAGCAGTCCAAAACAGGGAAATGAGCAGTTCTTC. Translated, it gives CASSPKQGNEQFF.

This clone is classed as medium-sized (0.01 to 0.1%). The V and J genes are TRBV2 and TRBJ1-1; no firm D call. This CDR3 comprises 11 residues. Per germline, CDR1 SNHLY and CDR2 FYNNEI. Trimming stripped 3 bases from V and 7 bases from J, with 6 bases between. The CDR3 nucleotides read TGTGCCAGCAGTGAGGCACTTGAAGCTTTCTTT. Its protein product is CASSEALEAFF.

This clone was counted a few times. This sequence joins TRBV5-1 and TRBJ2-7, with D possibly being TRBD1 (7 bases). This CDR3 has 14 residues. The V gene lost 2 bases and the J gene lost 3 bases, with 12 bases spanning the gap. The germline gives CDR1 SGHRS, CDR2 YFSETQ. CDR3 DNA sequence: TGCGCCAGCAGCTTAGGCCAGGGGGGCTACGAGCAGTACTTC. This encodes CASSLGQGGYEQYF.

The CDR3 region is CARGDRSTDTQYF. CDR3 DNA: TGTGCCAGAGGGGACAGGTCCACAGATACGCAGTATTTT. The chain recombines TRBV6-1 with TRBJ2-3; 8 positions agree with TRBD1. Germline V gives CDR1 MNHNS, CDR2 SASEGT. The CDR3 totals 13 residues. V gave up 9 bases and J gave up 2 bases; unmatched junction bases: 4.

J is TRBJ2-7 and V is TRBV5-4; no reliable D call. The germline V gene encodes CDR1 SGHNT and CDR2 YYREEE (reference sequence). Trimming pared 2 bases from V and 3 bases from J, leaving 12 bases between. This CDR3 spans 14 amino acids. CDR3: CASSLSTAVYEQYF. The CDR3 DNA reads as TGTGCCAGCAGCTTATCGACGGCCGTCTACGAGCAGTACTTC.

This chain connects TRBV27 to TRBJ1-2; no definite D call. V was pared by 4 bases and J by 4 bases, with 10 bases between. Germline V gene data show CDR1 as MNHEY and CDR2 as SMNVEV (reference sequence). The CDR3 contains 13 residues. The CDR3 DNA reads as TGTGCCAGCAGTTCCCTGACGGGCTATGGCTACACCTTC. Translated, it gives CASSSLTGYGYTF.